This T cell receptor beta chain was obtained from a study of blood T cells in healthy people across ages. Study-level background: Template-switching capture recovered about one barcoded beta molecule per two T cells.

Next came a second PCR, run for about 7 to 11 cycles, which used a sample-barcoded 5' primer along with a J-beta primer mix. Each TCR beta cDNA got a 12-nucleotide random molecular identifier. Using its own MiXCR run on the 5' RACE reads, TCRdb lists one record per CDR3 protein. The sample shows over 1,500,000 distinct CDR3 sequences, 49% of them seen only once. The J segment lost 7 bases and the V segment lost 5 bases, leaving 8 bases of the junction unmatched. The CDR3 is made up of 15 amino acids. Germline lookup yields CDR1 SGHVS and CDR2 FQNEAQ. The sequence came from a woman between 35 and 50 years old in good health. The sequencing input was blood. The chain joins TRBV7-8 to TRBJ1-4; 9 bases agree with TRBD1. CDR3 nucleotides: TGTGCCAGCAGCCCCACCGGGACAGGGCTTGAAAAACTGTTTTTT. Translation gives CASSPTGTGLEKLFF.